The rows below give T cell receptor beta chains drawn from one sample of a study of T cell responses to AZD1222 COVID-19 vaccine. Clones were sequenced by immunoSEQ multiplex PCR, and TCRdb holds only the in-frame ones, with some missing. The sample comprises approximately 260,000 clones, approximately 95% of which are singletons, and around 0.58% rests with the top ten. Source: peripheral blood, taken on day 0 of AZD1222 vaccination. All receptors derive from an adult in good health. Each CDR3 is given with its conserved first and last residue. A D gene is named only where the DNA matches it firmly. Where a row states a size, it is once, few, many or the class of an expanded clone; other rows omit it.

J | size | V | D | DNA | CDR3
TRBJ2-5 | once | TRBV4-1 | TRBD1 | TGCGCCAGCAGCCCCGGGGCAGGGGGCTTAGAAGAGACCCAGTACTTC | CASSPGAGGLEETQYF
TRBJ2-7 | - | TRBV28 | TRBD2 | TGTGCCAGCAGCCTATCTAGCGGCTCCTACGAGCAGTACTTC | CASSLSSGSYEQYF
TRBJ1-6 | - | TRBV5-1 | - | TGCGCCAGCAGCCCGAGGGGGGTTACCCAGCCCCTCCACTTT | CASSPRGVTQPLHF
TRBJ1-3 | - | TRBV2 | - | TGTGCCAGCAGCGCAGGGACCCCTGGAAACACCATATATTTT | CASSAGTPGNTIYF
TRBJ2-6 | - | TRBV30 | - | TGTGCCTGGAACGTGCGTAGGGGAACCTCTACTGGGGCCAACGTCCTGACTTTC | CAWNVRRGTSTGANVLTF
TRBJ1-5 | - | TRBV9 | TRBD1 | TGTGCCAGCAGCACGGGACAGTCCAATCAGCCCCAGCATTTT | CASSTGQSNQPQHF
TRBJ1-1 | - | TRBV5-1 | TRBD1 | TGCGCCAGCAGCGTCGGGACAGGGAACAAATGGGCTTTCTTT | CASSVGTGNKWAFF
TRBJ2-2 | - | TRBV11-2 | - | TGTGCCAGCAGCTTACTCACCGGGGAGCTGTTTTTT | CASSLLTGELFF
TRBJ2-7 | - | TRBV28 | - | TGTGCCAGCAGTTTGAGCGGCAAGACCTACGAGCAGTACTTC | CASSLSGKTYEQYF
TRBJ1-6 | - | TRBV7-9 | - | TGTGCCAGCAGCCGCCGGAGCGGGACAAATTCACCCCTCCACTTT | CASSRRSGTNSPLHF
TRBJ2-7 | - | TRBV27 | TRBD2 | TGTGCCAGCAGTTTACGTTTTCCAGCTAGCGGGAGTTCCTACGAGCAGTACTTC | CASSLRFPASGSSYEQYF
TRBJ2-3 | - | TRBV28 | TRBD1 | TGTGCCAGCAGTTTATGGGGTTTGGGACAGGGGGCGAGGGATACGCAGTATTTT | CASSLWGLGQGARDTQYF
TRBJ2-7 | - | TRBV28 | TRBD1 | TGTGCCACCGGACAGGGGGCATACGAGCAGTACTTC | CATGQGAYEQYF
TRBJ1-3 | - | TRBV7-9 | - | TGTGCCAGCAGCTTCTTATCTGGAAACACCATATATTTT | CASSFLSGNTIYF
TRBJ2-5 | - | TRBV5-1 | - | TGCGCCAGCAGCTTCCTGGCTTTTGAGACCCAGTACTTC | CASSFLAFETQYF
TRBJ2-2 | - | TRBV4-1 | TRBD2 | TGCGCCAGCAGCCAACGGCGGGGGGGCCGTACCGGGGAGCTGTTTTTT | CASSQRRGGRTGELFF
TRBJ2-6 | - | TRBV9 | - | TGTGCCAGCAGCTCCCCGTTTAGGGCCGGCCGGGTTGGGGCCAACGTCCTGACTTTC | CASSSPFRAGRVGANVLTF
TRBJ2-5 | - | TRBV15 | - | TGTGCCACCAGCAGAGATGCTGGGAGCATCGAGACCCAGTACTTC | CATSRDAGSIETQYF
TRBJ2-1 | - | TRBV29-1 | TRBD1 | TGCAGCGTTGAAGCCGGACAGGCAAGCTCCTACAATGAGCAGTTCTTC | CSVEAGQASSYNEQFF
TRBJ2-5 | - | TRBV7-3 | - | TGTGCCAGCAGCTACGGGACTCGAGAGACCCAGTACTTC | CASSYGTRETQYF
TRBJ2-5 | - | TRBV18 | TRBD2 | TGTGCCAGCTCACCTCGACGGGGGGACCAAGAGACCCAGTACTTC | CASSPRRGDQETQYF
TRBJ1-5 | - | TRBV28 | - | TGTGCCAGCAGTTTCTTAGACAGCAATCAGCCCCAGCATTTT | CASSFLDSNQPQHF
TRBJ2-3 | - | TRBV9 | - | TGTGCCAGCAGCGTAGGAGGAAGGGCAGATACGCAGTATTTT | CASSVGGRADTQYF
TRBJ2-4 | - | TRBV4-3 | TRBD2 | TGCGCCAGCAGCCAAGAGGGACTAGCGGGAGGCAAAAACATTCAGTACTTC | CASSQEGLAGGKNIQYF
TRBJ2-6 | - | TRBV28 | - | TGTGCCAGCAGCCGCCCAGCAGGGGCTGGGGCCAACGTCCTGACTTTC | CASSRPAGAGANVLTF
TRBJ1-2 | - | TRBV19 | - | TGTGCCAGTAGCACAGAGGCAGGGAGTGCCTATGGCTACACCTTC | CASSTEAGSAYGYTF
TRBJ1-2 | - | TRBV6-5 | - | TGTGCCAGCAATGGAGGGGTGCCCTATGGCTACACCTTC | CASNGGVPYGYTF
TRBJ2-1 | - | TRBV9 | - | TGTGCCAGCAGCCCCAATCCGGCCCCCTACAATGAGCAGTTCTTC | CASSPNPAPYNEQFF
TRBJ2-1 | - | TRBV27 | - | TGTGCCAGCAGCCATTCTAGTACGCCTTACAATGAGCAGTTCTTC | CASSHSSTPYNEQFF
TRBJ2-7 | - | TRBV10-3 | - | TGTGCCATCAGTAGCCAGGCCTACGAGCAGTACTTC | CAISSQAYEQYF
TRBJ2-7 | - | TRBV6-2/TRBV6-3 | - | TGTGCCAGCAGTTATGTAGGGTCCCACTACGAGCAGTACTTC | CASSYVGSHYEQYF
TRBJ2-1 | - | TRBV19 | TRBD1 | TGTGCCGCAGGGGGATGGGCCTCCTACAATGAGCAGTTCTTC | CAAGGWASYNEQFF
TRBJ2-3 | - | TRBV9 | - | TGTGCCAGCAGCGTAGGCACGGGAGGCACAGATACGCAGTATTTT | CASSVGTGGTDTQYF
TRBJ2-3 | - | TRBV7-2 | TRBD1 | TGTGCCAGCAGCCGGGTACGGACAGGGTTTGGAGATACGCAGTATTTT | CASSRVRTGFGDTQYF
TRBJ2-5 | - | TRBV15 | TRBD1 | TGTGCCACCAGCAGAGATCGGGCAGGGGGTCGGGCCCAGTACTTC | CATSRDRAGGRAQYF
TRBJ1-2 | - | TRBV3-1/TRBV3-2 | - | TGTGCCAGCAGTCCTCAGGGGAATGGCTACACCTTC | CASSPQGNGYTF
TRBJ1-2 | - | TRBV5-5 | TRBD1 | TGTGCCAGCAGCATCTCCGGACAGGTCCTCTATGGCTACACCTTC | CASSISGQVLYGYTF
TRBJ1-6 | - | TRBV3-1/TRBV3-2 | - | TGTGCCAGCAGCCACCGACAGTCCTATAATTCACCCCTCCACTTT | CASSHRQSYNSPLHF
TRBJ2-3 | - | TRBV19 | - | TGTGCCAGTAGTATCCGCCCCAGAAGCACAGATACGCAGTATTTT | CASSIRPRSTDTQYF
TRBJ1-3 | - | TRBV5-4 | - | TGTGCCAGCAGCTTTGGGATACGTGATGGGGACACCATATATTTT | CASSFGIRDGDTIYF